This T cell receptor beta chain comes out of a study of monozygotic twins with inflammatory bowel disease. Per germline, CDR1 MNHEY and CDR2 SMNVEV (reference sequence). The CDR3 sequence is 15 residues long. TCRdb reanalyzed the 5' RACE reads and collapses them to one entry per CDR3 protein, without DNA. In all, the sample yields just over 300,000 distinct CDR3 sequences. Study-wide results and caveats: IBD patients displayed reduced TCRbeta diversity (inverse Simpson) when set against healthy co-twins. No separation of different T cell subtypes was possible.

As for this clonotype: Its cognate antigen is unknown.

The chain links TRBV27 to TRBJ2-7; without DNA, the TCRdb call of TRBD1 cannot be checked. The sequence was collected from a human donor with ulcerative colitis or Crohn's disease, or a healthy co-twin of an affected twin (not recorded which). Sample: blood. The CDR3 reads CASRTVQGGSYEQYF.